These 18 T cell receptor beta chains were sequenced from one sample in a study of CD8 T cells in ankylosing spondylitis. Findings of the study overall: Among TCR beta sequences, a motif of several highly homologous variants appeared characteristic of ankylosing spondylitis blood.

TCRdb itself ran the 5' RACE reads through MiXCR, one entry per CDR3 protein. The sample contains 750,000 to 850,000 distinct CDR3 sequences, about 10% of which appear only once. The antigens of these receptors remain unknown. Sequencing was performed on blood, either unsorted or a sorted T cell fraction (not recorded which). The receptor source for this set is a male donor with ankylosing spondylitis.

In its sample, this clonotype was seen a few times. CDR3 loop: CASLPGRFSTDTQYF. The CDR3 DNA is TGCGCCAGCCTCCCTGGACGGTTTAGCACAGATACGCAGTATTTT. V is TRBV5-1 and J is TRBJ2-3; D unresolved. Trimming left V 7 bases short and J 0 bases short, with 15 bases between. CDR1 is SGHRS and CDR2 is YFSETQ in the germline V gene. The CDR3 is 15 residues long.

The V call is TRBV6-5, the J call TRBJ1-2; D gene ambiguous. Germline lookup yields CDR1 MNHEY and CDR2 SVGAGI. Trimming cost V 3 bases and J 0 bases, with 14 bases left between them. The CDR3 has 16 residues. CDR3 sequence: CASSYSFQVSNYGYTF. DNA for the CDR3: TGTGCCAGCAGTTATAGTTTCCAGGTCTCTAACTATGGCTACACCTTC.

The chain carries TRBV5-1 and TRBJ1-6; D gene ambiguous. Between the trimmed V and J ends, which lost 2 bases and 9 bases, there was a span of 18 bases. This CDR3 spans 16 amino acids. Looked up from germline, CDR1 is SGHRS and CDR2 is YFSETQ. CDR3 amino acids: CASSLAGSTRGSPLHF. The CDR3, as DNA: TGCGCCAGCAGCTTAGCAGGATCCACTAGAGGTTCACCCCTCCACTTT. Variable domain in full (rest from reference TRBV5-1 and TRBJ1-6): KAGVTQTPRYLIKTRGQQVTLSCSPISGHRSVSWYQQTPGQGLQFLFEYFSETQRNKGNFPGRFSGRQFSNSRSEMNVSTLELGDSALYLCASSLAGSTRGSPLHFGNGTRLTVT.

Ten or more counts support this clonotype. This chain links TRBV5-1 with TRBJ1-5; 8 bases align to TRBD1. V shed 1 base and J 5 bases; nucleotides not matched to a gene: 5. The CDR3 has 15 residues. From germline, CDR1 is SGHRS and CDR2 YFSETQ. The CDR3, as DNA: TGCGCCAGCAGCTTGACAGGGGGAATAGATCAGCCCCAGCATTTT. It translates to CASSLTGGIDQPQHF.

This clonotype was seen a handful of times. The rearrangement joins TRBV9 to TRBJ1-1; tentative D call: TRBD1 (5 bases). This CDR3 is built from 14 residues. Trimming took 4 bases from V and 4 from J, leaving 14 bases between them. Germline-derived CDR1 and CDR2 are SGDLS and YYNGEE. The CDR3 DNA follows: TGTGCCAGCAGCATCTTAGGGGCCTCCACTGAAGCTTTCTTT. This encodes CASSILGASTEAFF.

This clonotype was detected only a few times. The chain joins TRBV24-1 to TRBJ2-2; D is unclear. The CDR3 spans 15 residues. V gave up 0 bases and J gave up 2 bases, with 6 bases separating them. CDR1 is KGHDR, CDR2 SFDVKD, per germline. CDR3 bases: TGTGCCACCAGTGATTTGGGGGTTAACACCGGGGAGCTGTTTTTT. It codes for CATSDLGVNTGELFF.

The V and J genes are TRBV14 and TRBJ2-7, with 7 bases that match TRBD1. Germline V gene data show CDR1 as SGHDN and CDR2 as FVKESK. V was clipped by 4 bases and J by 3 bases; unmatched bases: 6. The CDR3 contains 14 residues. The CDR3 loop reads CASSLLTGLYEQYF. CDR3 DNA: TGTGCCAGCAGCCTTTTGACAGGGCTCTACGAGCAGTACTTC.

This chain uses TRBV3-1 with TRBJ2-2; TRBD2 matches 7 bases. The CDR3 is 15 residues long. The ends lost 1 base at V and 3 bases at J; junction bases unmatched: 2. Germline assignment: CDR1 LGHDT and CDR2 YNNKEL (reference sequence). CDR3 DNA sequence: TGTGCCAGCAGCCAAGCAGCGGGGCACACCGGGGAGCTGTTTTTT. Protein product: CASSQAAGHTGELFF.

This clonotype came up many times. The chain combines TRBV6-1 with TRBJ2-7; the match to TRBD2 covers 11 bases. J lost 0 bases, V lost 8 bases, and 12 bases had no gene match. The CDR3 runs 17 residues. Germline V gene lookup returns CDR1 MNHNS and CDR2 SASEGT. The DNA of the CDR3 is TGTGCCAGCTCCGGACTAGCGGGTCCCAGGGGCTCCTACGAGCAGTACTTC. This encodes CASSGLAGPRGSYEQYF.

This rearrangement joins TRBV4-3 to TRBJ1-6; D unresolved. The CDR3 has 15 residues. Germline-derived CDR1 and CDR2 are LGHNA and YSLEER. Trimming took off 0 bases at V and 7 bases at J, with 10 bases between the two ends. The CDR3 coding sequence is TGCGCCAGCAGCCAAGAGGCAGAAACCAATTCACCCCTCCACTTT. It codes for CASSQEAETNSPLHF.

This clonotype was observed a handful of times. This chain connects TRBV4-2 to TRBJ2-3; 11 bases are shared with TRBD1. The ends lost 3 bases at V and 3 bases at J; junction bases unmatched: 11. CDR1 is LGHNA and CDR2 is YNFKEQ in the germline V gene. CDR3 length equals 18 residues. CDR3 protein: CASSHSPGTGGNTDTQYF. CDR3 sequence (DNA): TGTGCCAGCAGCCACTCTCCCGGGACAGGGGGGAATACAGATACGCAGTATTTT.

This clonotype was observed many times. The V gene is TRBV7-9, the J gene TRBJ1-1, with D perhaps matching TRBD1 (5 bases). The length of the CDR3 is 12 residues. Germline V lookup: CDR1 SEHNR, CDR2 FQNEAQ (reference sequence). V gave up 5 bases and J gave up 4 bases, with 8 bases separating them. The CDR3 is CASSARVTEAFF. The CDR3 DNA is TGTGCCAGCAGCGCCAGGGTCACTGAAGCTTTCTTT.

This clonotype has ten or more counts. The chain has TRBV29-1 and TRBJ1-2; D is uncertain. Germline V gives CDR1 SQVTM, CDR2 ANQGSEA. V was clipped by 7 bases and J by 4 bases, with 13 bases between them. The CDR3 runs to 12 residues. CDR3 DNA: TGCAGCGCCAGGACCACGGTCTATGGCTACACCTTC. Protein sequence: CSARTTVYGYTF.

The chain couples TRBV2 to TRBJ2-3, with TRBD1 as a possible D gene (5 bases). The CDR3 has 18 residues. The V end was cut by 1 base, the J end by 2 bases, with 19 bases between. Germline CDR1 is SNHLY and CDR2 is FYNNEI. The CDR3 DNA reads TGTGCCAGCAGTGAAGTTCGGTGGGGCTACCTAGACACAGATACGCAGTATTTT. Protein product: CASSEVRWGYLDTDTQYF.

This sequence joins TRBV12-3 or TRBV12-4 and TRBJ2-7; the D gene is possibly TRBD1 (5 bases). The V end lost 4 bases, the J end lost 2 bases, and 15 bases lay between the germline ends. The CDR3 is 15 residues long. The CDR3 sequence: CASSSETERAYEQYF. In DNA form, the CDR3 reads TGTGCCAGCAGTTCGGAGACAGAACGAGCCTACGAGCAGTACTTC.

This clonotype has ten or more counts. CDR3 nucleotides: TGTGCCAGCAGCCCTCCCGGGACTAGTCTTATACGTGAGCAGTTCTTC. Translation: CASSPPGTSLIREQFF. The rearrangement joins TRBV7-2 to TRBJ2-1; 8 bases are shared with TRBD2. This CDR3 spans 16 amino acids. Germline values: CDR1 SGHTA, CDR2 FQGNSA. J was trimmed by 9 bases and V by 5 bases; bases with no gene match: 15.

The chain joins TRBV11-2 to TRBJ1-6; D is uncertain. The CDR3 consists of 13 residues. Germline loops: CDR1 SGHAT, CDR2 FQNNGV. V lost 0 bases, J lost 11 bases, and 8 bases lay in between. The CDR3 region is CASSLDLRTPLHF. CDR3 in DNA: TGTGCCAGCAGCTTAGATCTGAGGACACCCCTCCACTTT.

The chain joins TRBV12-3 or TRBV12-4 to TRBJ1-3; possibly TRBD1 for D (6 bases). This CDR3 spans 13 amino acids. V lost 3 bases and J lost 16, with 19 bases in between. The CDR3 loop reads CASSLREGGLWYF. Written as DNA, the CDR3 is TGTGCCAGCAGTTTGAGGGAAGGGGGATTGTGGTATTTT.